This TCR beta chain was recorded in a study of regulatory T cells in long-lasting Graves disease. The time point was: newly diagnosed GD, antithyroid drugs for less than 3 months. TCR sequences were obtained from RNA taken from PBMCs. Construction of the TCR beta libraries employed iRepertoire HTBI primers in conjunction with Arm-PCR of CDR3 regions. TCRdb processed the multiplex PCR reads anew with MiXCR; each CDR3 protein has one entry. The table records a few hundred thousand distinct CDR3 sequences, 15% to 20% of them present only once. The sample holds many counts of this clonotype. The J segment lost 7 bases and the V segment lost 6 bases, leaving 12 bases of the junction unmatched. The CDR3 extends over 16 amino acids. In germline, CDR1 is MDHEN, CDR2 SYDVKM. These data were likewise used in another study, on T cells in Graves' hyperthyroidism and ophthalmopathy.

This sequence originates from a woman under 30 with Graves disease. The sequences come from peripheral blood mononuclear cells (PBMCs), collected at new diagnosis, from a patient treated with antithyroid drugs. J is TRBJ1-6 and V is TRBV28, with TRBD1 matching 7 bases. For the CDR3, the DNA is TGTGCCAGCAGCTACCTGGGCCAGGGGGTGAATTCACCCCTCCACTTT. Translating gives CASSYLGQGVNSPLHF.